Following are 23 T cell receptor beta chains from one sample sequenced in a study of shared T cell receptors in the human thymus. Repertoires were generated with immunoSEQ multiplex PCR, while TCRdb's copy carries only in-frame clones and drops some. The table lists 600,000 to 900,000 clones, around 85% of them singletons. The same sample was also studied in work on human thymus T cells.

The material sequenced was thymocytes. Receptors originate from a girl in the first two years of life with a congenital heart defect.

This chain connects TRBV13 to TRBJ2-1; 7 bases are shared with TRBD2. The germline gives CDR1 PRHDT, CDR2 FYEKMQ (reference sequence). The J segment lost 7 bases and the V segment lost 3 bases, leaving 9 bases of the junction unmatched. This CDR3 region has 15 residues. CDR3 sequence: CASSFGTTGGNEQFF. In nucleotides, the CDR3 is TGTGCCAGCAGCTTCGGGACTACAGGCGGGAATGAGCAGTTCTTC.

The V and J genes are TRBV5-1 and TRBJ1-5; D not resolved. CDR3 size: 15 residues. V lost 1 base and J lost 6, with 14 bases in between. The V gene's germline CDR1 is SGHRS and CDR2 YFSETQ. CDR3 sequence: CASSLYGSRSQPQHF. The CDR3 coding sequence is TGCGCCAGCAGCTTGTACGGGTCAAGGAGTCAGCCCCAGCATTTT. The whole variable domain, filled in from reference TRBV5-1 and TRBJ1-5, reads KAGVTQTPRYLIKTRGQQVTLSCSPISGHRSVSWYQQTPGQGLQFLFEYFSETQRNKGNFPGRFSGRQFSNSRSEMNVSTLELGDSALYLCASSLYGSRSQPQHFGDGTRLSIL.

The chain carries TRBV28 and TRBJ2-7; 10 positions agree with TRBD1. This CDR3 has 18 amino acids. Trimming removed 7 bases from V and 3 bases from J; junction bases left unmatched: 18. Looked up from germline, CDR1 is MDHEN and CDR2 is SYDVKM. The CDR3 region has the DNA TGTGCCAGCACTCGGGACAGGGGACAAAACGAGCCCCTCTACGAGCAGTACTTC. It codes for CASTRDRGQNEPLYEQYF. The whole variable domain, filled in from reference TRBV28 and TRBJ2-7, reads DVKVTQSSRYLVKRTGEKVFLECVQDMDHENMFWYRQDPGLGLRLIYFSYDVKMKEKGDIPEGYSVSREKKERFSLILESASTNQTSMYLCASTRDRGQNEPLYEQYFGPGTRLTVT.

This rearrangement joins TRBV5-6 to TRBJ1-1, with 8 bases that match TRBD1. The germline V gene has CDR1 SGHDT and CDR2 YYEEEE. The CDR3 has 14 amino acids. Trimming at V came to 1 base and at J to 7 bases, leaving 6 bases not matched to a gene. This chain's CDR3 is CASSLSDRVGEAFF. In nucleotides, the CDR3 is TGTGCCAGCAGCTTGTCGGACAGGGTAGGTGAAGCTTTCTTT.

V and J are TRBV7-4 and TRBJ2-1, with D maybe TRBD2 (5 bases). V shed 1 base and J shed 5 bases, with 12 bases lying between them. This CDR3 region has 15 residues. In germline, CDR1 is SGHVT, CDR2 SQSDAQ. CDR3 sequence (DNA): TGTGCCAGCAGCTTAGGACTACGCAGAAACAATGAGCAGTTCTTC. It is translated as CASSLGLRRNNEQFF.

The rearrangement uses TRBV11-1 and TRBJ2-7; 7 bases map to TRBD1. From germline, CDR1 is SGHAT and CDR2 FQDESV (reference sequence). CDR3 length equals 15 residues. The ends lost 4 bases at V and 2 bases at J; junction bases unmatched: 8. This CDR3 is CASSSGQALPYEQYF. Written as DNA, the CDR3 is TGTGCCAGCAGCTCCGGACAGGCCCTACCCTACGAGCAGTACTTC.

The V gene is TRBV2, the J gene TRBJ2-5, with 12 nucleotides matching TRBD2. The V gene end was trimmed by 6 bases and the J gene end by 7 bases; junction bases not matched to a gene: 15. The CDR3 covers 17 residues. Per the germline V gene, CDR1 is SNHLY and CDR2 is FYNNEI. CDR3 residues: CASSLLAGGSARGTQYF. CDR3 coding DNA: TGTGCCAGCAGCTTACTAGCGGGGGGCTCGGCCCGGGGGACCCAGTACTTC.

The rearrangement links TRBV27 to TRBJ2-3; 12 bases map to TRBD1. The germline V gene has CDR1 MNHEY and CDR2 SMNVEV (reference sequence). This CDR3 has 19 residues. The V segment lost 7 bases and the J segment 6 bases; nucleotides outside the gene matches: 20. CDR3 loop: CASNPKPPGQGAFGDTQYF. As DNA, the CDR3 is TGTGCCAGCAACCCGAAGCCCCCGGGACAGGGGGCCTTCGGGGATACGCAGTATTTT.

The rearrangement uses TRBV5-1 and TRBJ2-5, with a weak D call TRBD2 (5 bases). Germline CDR1 is SGHRS and CDR2 is YFSETQ. Trimming removed 0 bases at V and 1 base at J, with 10 bases between. This CDR3 has 15 amino acids. The CDR3 reads CASSLVEAVQETQYF. CDR3 coding DNA: TGCGCCAGCAGCTTGGTGGAAGCGGTCCAAGAGACCCAGTACTTC.

The V call is TRBV7-9, the J call TRBJ1-1, with a weak D call TRBD1 (5 bases). With 2 bases removed from V and 6 bases from J, the gap between germline ends came to 10 bases. This CDR3 spans 13 amino acids. The germline V gene has CDR1 SEHNR and CDR2 FQNEAQ (reference sequence). CDR3 in DNA: TGTGCCAGCAGCTTAAGTGACAGTTCTGAAGCTTTCTTT. As protein: CASSLSDSSEAFF.

Comments on this clone: One junction end disagrees with the germline gene, perhaps due to a read error. The chain carries TRBV11-2 and TRBJ1-2; tentatively, D is TRBD1 (6 bases). This CDR3 region has 17 residues. Germline V CDR1 and CDR2: SGHAT, FQNNGV. The CDR3 DNA follows: TGTGCCAGCAGCTCGCACCCTAGGGCTCTCGGGGACAAACGAATACCCTTC. Translation gives CASSSHPRALGDKRIPF.

The chain links TRBV10-3 to TRBJ2-7; 9 nucleotides match TRBD2. CDR1 is ENHRY and CDR2 is SYGVKD in the germline V gene. The V and J ends lost 8 bases and 6 bases, in that order; junction bases with no gene match: 8. This CDR3 is 13 amino acids long. The chain's CDR3 is CAILEAGGREQYF. Here the CDR3 DNA reads TGTGCCATCCTGGAGGCGGGGGGGCGCGAGCAGTACTTC.

The chain couples TRBV27 to TRBJ1-2, with D unclear. The germline V gene encodes CDR1 MNHEY and CDR2 SMNVEV (reference sequence). The V gene lost 6 bases and the J gene lost 4 bases, with 15 bases spanning the gap. The CDR3 contains 14 residues. This CDR3 is CASSPSTDSYGYTF. CDR3 nucleotide sequence: TGTGCCAGCAGCCCCTCGACGGACTCCTATGGCTACACCTTC.

In this sample, this clone turned up a few times. The J gene is TRBJ2-7, the V gene TRBV28, with TRBD1 identical over 8 bases. The CDR3 is 14 amino acids. Per germline, CDR1 MDHEN and CDR2 SYDVKM. V was clipped by 6 bases and J by 4 bases; unmatched bases: 8. DNA for the CDR3: TGTGCCAGCAGACCCCGGGACAGGTTGTACGAGCAGTACTTC. Encoded protein: CASRPRDRLYEQYF.

V and J are TRBV5-1 and TRBJ2-7, with a tentative D call TRBD2 (6 bases). Germline V gene data show CDR1 as SGHRS and CDR2 as YFSETQ. CDR3 length: 11 residues. With 6 bases removed from V and 6 bases from J, the gap between germline ends came to 10 bases. DNA for the CDR3: TGCGCCAGCAACGGGGGAGGCGAGCAGTACTTC. This encodes CASNGGGEQYF.

There are a few counts of this clone. The chain links TRBV25-1 to TRBJ2-3, with D uncertain. V was pared by 5 bases and J by 1 base, with 13 bases between. CDR3 size: 15 residues. CDR1 and CDR2 from the germline V gene are MGHDK and SYGVNS. The CDR3 DNA is TGTGCCAGCAGTCCACACCATGAGGGCACAGATACGCAGTATTTT. The encoded protein is CASSPHHEGTDTQYF. Complete variable domain (other parts from reference TRBV25-1 and TRBJ2-3): EADIYQTPRYLVIGTGKKITLECSQTMGHDKMYWYQQDPGMELHLIHYSYGVNSTEKGDLSSESTVSRIRTEHFPLTLESARPSHTSQYLCASSPHHEGTDTQYFGPGTRLTVL.

The chain links TRBV18 to TRBJ2-2; 7 positions agree with TRBD1. The V gene end was trimmed by 2 bases and the J gene end by 0 bases; junction bases not matched to a gene: 6. The CDR3 totals 17 residues. Germline V gives CDR1 KGHSH, CDR2 LQKENI. CDR3 in amino acids: CASSPTGTAPNTGELFF. The CDR3 DNA sequence: TGTGCCAGCTCACCAACCGGGACAGCCCCGAACACCGGGGAGCTGTTTTTT.

The rearrangement uses TRBV5-5 and TRBJ2-5; 8 positions match TRBD2. Germline V gives CDR1 SGHKS, CDR2 YYEKEE (reference sequence). The junction had 12 bases not matched to a gene; V was cut back by 6 bases and J by 5 bases. CDR3 size: 15 residues. The CDR3 coding sequence is TGTGCCAGCACCTATAACCGGGGGGGCCAGGAGACCCAGTACTTC. The encoded protein is CASTYNRGGQETQYF.

The gene calls are TRBV5-1 and TRBJ2-2; 9 bases align to TRBD2. Germline V gene data show CDR1 as SGHRS and CDR2 as YFSETQ. This CDR3 spans 14 amino acids. The ends lost 4 bases at V and 4 bases at J; junction bases unmatched: 2. CDR3 in amino acids: CASSQRGATGELFF. CDR3 sequence (DNA): TGCGCCAGCAGCCAGCGGGGGGCCACCGGGGAGCTGTTTTTT.

This clone has a handful of counts. This chain uses TRBV5-6 with TRBJ2-3, with D perhaps matching TRBD1 (6 bases). The V gene's germline CDR1 is SGHDT and CDR2 YYEEEE. This CDR3 has 17 residues. V was shortened by 1 base and J by 6 bases, with 21 bases between the two germline ends. The CDR3 region is CASSLYRDQTHDDTQYF. The CDR3 DNA follows: TGTGCCAGCAGCTTGTACAGGGACCAAACCCATGATGATACGCAGTATTTT.

The chain is built from TRBV18 and TRBJ2-4, with 7 bases matching TRBD2. This CDR3 contains 21 residues. Looked up from germline, CDR1 is KGHSH and CDR2 is LQKENI. V shed 1 base and J 0 bases; nucleotides not matched to a gene: 18. CDR3 sequence: CASSPRAGRGEPPIAKNIQYF. CDR3 nucleotide sequence: TGTGCCAGCTCACCACGGGCGGGCCGGGGGGAACCACCTATAGCCAAAAACATTCAGTACTTC. The whole variable domain, filled in from reference TRBV18 and TRBJ2-4, reads NAGVMQNPRHLVRRRGQEARLRCSPMKGHSHVYWYRQLPEEGLKFMVYLQKENIIDESGMPKERFSAEFPKEGPSILRIQQVVRGDSAAYFCASSPRAGRGEPPIAKNIQYFGAGTRLSVL.

The chain links TRBV28 to TRBJ2-5, with 8 bases identical to TRBD2. V lost 5 bases to trimming and J lost 2 bases; unmatched junction nucleotides: 7. CDR3 length: 15 amino acids. Germline-derived CDR1 and CDR2 are MDHEN and SYDVKM. In nucleotides, the CDR3 is TGTGCCAGCAGTCTCCTTATAGCGGGGCAAGAGACCCAGTACTTC. Translated: CASSLLIAGQETQYF.

The chain is built from TRBV5-1 and TRBJ1-2; 7 bases line up with TRBD1. V shed 4 bases, J shed 4 bases, and the junction held 7 bases outside the gene matches. Germline V gene sequence: CDR1 SGHRS, CDR2 YFSETQ. The CDR3 covers 14 residues. The CDR3 DNA sequence: TGCGCCAGCAGCGCGGGACAGAGACTCTATGGCTACACCTTC. It encodes CASSAGQRLYGYTF.